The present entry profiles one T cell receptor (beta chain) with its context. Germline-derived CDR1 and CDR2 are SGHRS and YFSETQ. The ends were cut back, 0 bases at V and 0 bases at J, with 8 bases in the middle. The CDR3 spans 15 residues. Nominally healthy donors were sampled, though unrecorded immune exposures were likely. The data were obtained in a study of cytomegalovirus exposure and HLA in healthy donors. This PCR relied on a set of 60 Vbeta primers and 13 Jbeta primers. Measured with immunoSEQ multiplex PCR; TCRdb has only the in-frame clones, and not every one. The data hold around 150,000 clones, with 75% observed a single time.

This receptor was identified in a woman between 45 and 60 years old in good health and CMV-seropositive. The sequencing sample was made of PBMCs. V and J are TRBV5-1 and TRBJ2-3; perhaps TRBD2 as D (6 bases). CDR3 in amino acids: CASSLEGTSTDTQYF. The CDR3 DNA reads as TGCGCCAGCAGCTTGGAAGGGACTAGCACAGATACGCAGTATTTT.